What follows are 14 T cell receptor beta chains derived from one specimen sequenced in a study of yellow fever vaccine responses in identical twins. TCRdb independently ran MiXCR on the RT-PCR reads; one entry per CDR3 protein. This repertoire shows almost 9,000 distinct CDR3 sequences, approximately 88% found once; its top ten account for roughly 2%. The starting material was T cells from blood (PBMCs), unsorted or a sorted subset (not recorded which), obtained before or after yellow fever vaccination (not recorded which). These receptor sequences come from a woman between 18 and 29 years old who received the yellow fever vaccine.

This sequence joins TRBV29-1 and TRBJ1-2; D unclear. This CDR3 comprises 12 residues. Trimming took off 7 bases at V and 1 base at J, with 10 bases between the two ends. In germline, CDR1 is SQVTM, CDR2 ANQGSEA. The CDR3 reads CSAWPSNYGYTF. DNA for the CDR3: TGCAGCGCATGGCCCAGTAACTATGGCTACACCTTC.

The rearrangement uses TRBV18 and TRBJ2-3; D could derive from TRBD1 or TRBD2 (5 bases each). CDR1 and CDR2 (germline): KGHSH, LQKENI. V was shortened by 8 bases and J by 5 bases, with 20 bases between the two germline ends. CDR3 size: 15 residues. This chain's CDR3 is CASTKNGDRGDTQYF. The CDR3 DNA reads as TGTGCCAGCACTAAAAACGGGGACCGAGGAGATACGCAGTATTTT.

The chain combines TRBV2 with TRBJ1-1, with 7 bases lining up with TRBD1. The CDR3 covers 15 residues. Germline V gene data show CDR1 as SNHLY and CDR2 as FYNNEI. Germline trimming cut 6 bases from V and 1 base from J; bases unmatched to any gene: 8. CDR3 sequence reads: CASRASRQGNTEAFF. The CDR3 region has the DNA TGTGCCAGCAGAGCTTCGAGACAGGGGAACACTGAAGCTTTCTTT.

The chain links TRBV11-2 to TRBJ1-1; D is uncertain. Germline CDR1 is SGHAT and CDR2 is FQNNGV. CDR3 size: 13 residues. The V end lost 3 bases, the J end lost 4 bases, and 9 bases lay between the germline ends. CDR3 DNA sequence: TGTGCCAGCAGCTTGATGGTGGGCACTGAAGCTTTCTTT. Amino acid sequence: CASSLMVGTEAFF. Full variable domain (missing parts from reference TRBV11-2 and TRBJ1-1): EAGVAQSPRYKIIEKRQSVAFWCNPISGHATLYWYQQILGQGPKLLIQFQNNGVVDDSQLPKDRFSAERLKGVDSTLKIQPAKLEDSAVYLCASSLMVGTEAFFGQGTRLTVV.

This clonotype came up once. CDR3 sequence: CASTLHPQETQYF. In DNA, the CDR3 is TGCGCCAGCACTCTACACCCTCAAGAGACCCAGTACTTC. V gene TRBV5-1 combines with J gene TRBJ2-5, with D uncertain. CDR1 is SGHRS, CDR2 YFSETQ, per germline. CDR3 length equals 13 residues. With 6 bases removed from V and 2 bases from J, the gap between germline ends came to 11 bases. The whole variable domain, filled in from reference TRBV5-1 and TRBJ2-5, reads KAGVTQTPRYLIKTRGQQVTLSCSPISGHRSVSWYQQTPGQGLQFLFEYFSETQRNKGNFPGRFSGRQFSNSRSEMNVSTLELGDSALYLCASTLHPQETQYFGPGTRLLVL.

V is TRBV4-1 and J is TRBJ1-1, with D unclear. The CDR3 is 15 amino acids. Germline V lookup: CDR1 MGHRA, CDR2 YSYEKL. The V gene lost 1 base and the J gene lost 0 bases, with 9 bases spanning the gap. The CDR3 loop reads CASSQGPLMNTEAFF. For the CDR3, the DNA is TGCGCCAGCAGCCAAGGGCCGCTTATGAACACTGAAGCTTTCTTT.

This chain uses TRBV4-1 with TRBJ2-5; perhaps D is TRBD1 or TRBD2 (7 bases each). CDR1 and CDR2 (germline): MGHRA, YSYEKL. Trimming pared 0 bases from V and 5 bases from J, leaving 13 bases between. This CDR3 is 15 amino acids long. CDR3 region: CASSQEGGGAETQYF. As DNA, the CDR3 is TGCGCCAGCAGCCAAGAGGGAGGGGGCGCGGAGACCCAGTACTTC.

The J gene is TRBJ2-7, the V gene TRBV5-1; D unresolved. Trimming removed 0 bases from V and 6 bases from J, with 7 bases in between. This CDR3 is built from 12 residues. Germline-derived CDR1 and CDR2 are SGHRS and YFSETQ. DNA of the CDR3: TGCGCCAGCAGCTTGGGGGGTCTCGAGCAGTACTTC. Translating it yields CASSLGGLEQYF. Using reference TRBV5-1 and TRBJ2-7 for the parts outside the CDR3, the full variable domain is KAGVTQTPRYLIKTRGQQVTLSCSPISGHRSVSWYQQTPGQGLQFLFEYFSETQRNKGNFPGRFSGRQFSNSRSEMNVSTLELGDSALYLCASSLGGLEQYFGPGTRLTVT.

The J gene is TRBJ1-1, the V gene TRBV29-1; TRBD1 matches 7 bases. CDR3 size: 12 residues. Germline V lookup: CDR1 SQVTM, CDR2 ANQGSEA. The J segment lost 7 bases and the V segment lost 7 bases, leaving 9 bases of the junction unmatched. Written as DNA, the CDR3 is TGCAGCGCTCAGGGGGAGGTGTATGAAGCTTTCTTT. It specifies CSAQGEVYEAFF.

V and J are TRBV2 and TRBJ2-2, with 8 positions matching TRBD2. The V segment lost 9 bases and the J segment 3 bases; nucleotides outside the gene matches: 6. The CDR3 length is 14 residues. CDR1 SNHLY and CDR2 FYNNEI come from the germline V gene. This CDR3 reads CASKRERDTGELFF. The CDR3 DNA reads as TGTGCCAGTAAGCGGGAGCGCGACACCGGGGAGCTGTTTTTT. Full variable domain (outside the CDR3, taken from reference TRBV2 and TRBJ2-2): EPEVTQTPSHQVTQMGQEVILRCVPISNHLYFYWYRQILGQKVEFLVSFYNNEISEKSEIFDDQFSVERPDGSNFTLKIRSTKLEDSAMYFCASKRERDTGELFFGEGSRLTVL.

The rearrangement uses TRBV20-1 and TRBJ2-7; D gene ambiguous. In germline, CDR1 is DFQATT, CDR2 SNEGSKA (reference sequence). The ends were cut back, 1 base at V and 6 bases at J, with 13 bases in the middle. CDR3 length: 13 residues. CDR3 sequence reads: CSARAPRLSEQYF. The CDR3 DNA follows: TGCAGTGCTAGAGCTCCTAGATTATCCGAGCAGTACTTC.

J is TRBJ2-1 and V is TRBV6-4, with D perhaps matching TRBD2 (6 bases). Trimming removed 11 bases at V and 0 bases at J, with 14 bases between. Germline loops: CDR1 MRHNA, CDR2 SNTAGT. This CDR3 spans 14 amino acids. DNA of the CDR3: TGTGCCGCCGGGACTCCTAGCTCCTACAATGAGCAGTTCTTC. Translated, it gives CAAGTPSSYNEQFF.

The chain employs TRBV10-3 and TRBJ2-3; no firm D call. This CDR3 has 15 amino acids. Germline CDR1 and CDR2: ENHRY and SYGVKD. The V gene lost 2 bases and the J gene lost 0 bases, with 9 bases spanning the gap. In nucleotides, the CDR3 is TGTGCCATCAGTGAGCGGCAGTCTAGCACAGATACGCAGTATTTT. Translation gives CAISERQSSTDTQYF.

CDR3 in DNA: TGCAGCGTTGGGGTACTAGCGGGAGTTGAGCAGTTCTTC. Residues: CSVGVLAGVEQFF. The chain recombines TRBV29-1 with TRBJ2-1; 11 bases align to TRBD2. The CDR3 covers 13 residues. Per the germline V gene, CDR1 is SQVTM and CDR2 is ANQGSEA. V shed 4 bases and J 9 bases; nucleotides not matched to a gene: 5.